This T cell receptor (beta chain) was documented in a study of regulatory T cells in long-lasting Graves disease (dated by TCRdb to 2020 to 2023). In terms of the full investigation: Antithyroid drugs had been taken for less than 3 months by newly diagnosed Graves' disease patients. Peripheral blood TCR sequencing and RNA sequencing compared persistent Graves' disease patients with newly diagnosed Graves' disease patients. The study was conducted in China and was registered as a clinical trial. A total of approximately 35 samples were covered by TCR sequencing, comprising approximately 13 persistent and approximately 20 newly diagnosed Graves' disease patients.

Interpreted using the paper, the time point label stands for: newly diagnosed GD, antithyroid drugs for less than 3 months. RNA was extracted from PBMCs in TRIzol for both TCR sequencing and RNA sequencing. Graves' disease was diagnosed according to American Thyroid Association guidelines. Patients were recruited from an endocrinology department in Xi'an, China. Each patient gave 9 to 10 milliliters of peripheral blood, collected in an EDTA anticoagulant tube. Ficoll Paque Plus density gradient separation was used to isolate PBMCs, and no additional T cell sorting was done. An Agilent 2100 Bioanalyzer and agarose gel were used to check RNA quality, while a NanoDrop 2000 measured RNA concentration. Library method: multiplex PCR. Reads for this sample came from an Illumina HiSeq 4000. To build TCR beta libraries, CDR3 regions were amplified by Arm-PCR using iRepertoire HTBI primers. PCR products were gel purified before sequencing. For the original study's pipeline: Across samples, 55 to 80 TRBV and 13 to 15 TRBJ segments were identified and used for gene usage analysis of CDR3 amino acid clonotypes. Filtered high-quality paired reads were merged into contigs using COPE and FqMerger. Contigs were aligned with BLAST to IMGT TRBV, TRBD and TRBJ reference genes, and CDR3 was defined per IMGT. Highly expanded clones were defined as clonotypes with a frequency above 0.1%. Repertoire diversity was measured by Shannon entropy, and V-J evenness by the Gini coefficient. A clonotype was considered public if more than one individual shared it. TCRdb trimmed the raw reads at Q25, called clones with MiXCR and kept productive beta chains. Entries are consolidated by CDR3 protein sequence, retaining the most common genes and DNA. The V and J calls and clone size are TCRdb's, not the authors'. This sample gives 400,000 to 500,000 distinct CDR3 sequences in total; 14% of them show up just once. The ten largest clones capture approximately 15% of the sample.

The germline V gene provides CDR1 WSHSY and CDR2 SAAADI. Unmatched junction bases come to 8, with V trimmed by 4 bases and J by 7 bases. The CDR3 has 15 amino acids, counting the end cysteine and phenylalanine. Left in the record is the CDR3 DNA by itself, 45 bases read in frame from the first base. Study-level results and caveats: The small sample size was acknowledged by the authors as a limitation that may reduce accuracy. Compared with newly diagnosed patients, patients with persistent Graves' disease had lower TCR Shannon entropy and fewer highly expanded clones, which suggests clonal expansion. The study examined only peripheral blood because the primary lesion, thyroid tissue, could not be accessed. Patients with persistent disease shared more public clonotypes (about 2,900) than newly diagnosed patients did (more than 900). Preferential use of TRBV28, TRBJ1-2 and TRBJ2-5 was observed in persistent disease, whereas TRBV20-1 and TRBJ2-1 were favored in newly diagnosed disease. Sequencing and analysis were limited to the TCR beta chain.

To note about this clonotype: The antigen it binds to is not known. No base qualities exist here, and no much larger clone lies one base off it.

This sample also appeared in a second study, on T cells in Graves' hyperthyroidism and ophthalmopathy. Taken from the second paper: Graves' hyperthyroidism was defined as stable when no progression to ophthalmopathy occurred over 18 months of follow-up. Hyperthyroidism patients were newly diagnosed, with disease duration under 2 months, and aged 18 to 65 years. The study excluded patients with uncontrolled infections, other autoimmune diseases, pregnancy or lactation. Diagnoses relied on clinical symptoms, serum thyroxine and TRAb, thyroid ultrasound and orbital computed tomography. The TCR CDR3 was subjected to a first round of RT-PCR using the HTBI primer set and the Qiagen OneStep RT-PCR kit. Most expanded thyroid clonotypes (frequency above 0.001) were also detected in blood, suggesting blood repertoires may reflect thyroid immune responses. Ophthalmopathy was separated from stable hyperthyroidism by a 13 V-J signature model, with about 86% sensitivity and approximately 84% specificity obtained in cross-validation and 80%/75% obtained in testing. In validation, progression to ophthalmopathy was predicted by the model with nearly 71% sensitivity and 72% to 85% specificity, a median of roughly six months before onset. To identify TCR V-J signatures that set the groups apart, the researchers used a discovery cohort of more than 95 patients, made up of roughly 40 with Graves' ophthalmopathy and 57 with stable Graves' hyperthyroidism. Prospective prediction of ophthalmopathy was tested in an independent validation cohort consisting of 18 hyperthyroidism patients and 15 to 17 patients who later progressed to ophthalmopathy. The 100 discovery patients were randomly split 7:3 into training and test sets. In roughly six Graves' hyperthyroidism patients, the study also compared T-cell repertoires from thyroid tissue with T-cell repertoires from blood. Following sampling, methimazole starting at 30 mg daily was given to hyperthyroidism patients, and high-dose intravenous methylprednisolone was given to ophthalmopathy patients. Libraries were constructed in a second round of multiplex PCR, after which size selection and purification were carried out. The libraries were sequenced on an Illumina HiSeq2000 using paired-end 100 bp reads. SOAPnuke was used to process the raw data, throwing out any read that contained adapters or uncalled bases, had a mean Phred below 15, or lacked an exact constant-primer or identifier match. High-quality paired reads were merged with COPE v1.2.5, and unique nucleotide sequences were defined as clonotypes. MiTCR v1.1 was used to align clonotypes to the IMGT TRBV, TRBD and TRBJ reference segments. The analysis included only V-J combinations with a frequency above 0.0001, which together covered around 99% of the repertoires. The TCS score was defined as F50 (clonal expansion) divided by E x V (chaos), with BLOSUM62-based TCRdist calculated between CDR3 peptides within each V-J. Welch's t-statistics and random forest reduced roughly 540 V-J features to about 12, which were used in a naive Bayes classifier (R e1071). Sample size was not statistically predetermined, and investigators were not blinded to group allocation. According to the paper, TCR Vbeta CDR3 sequencing was carried out on 120 to 150 peripheral blood samples, which came from approximately 43 ophthalmopathy, 80 or so hyperthyroidism and approximately 17 progressor patients.

The sequencing here drew on peripheral blood mononuclear cells (PBMCs), taken at new diagnosis, from a patient treated with antithyroid drugs. The chain links TRBV10-2 with TRBJ1-4; TRBD1 lines up with 8 middle nucleotides. This TCR came from a woman aged 50 to 60 with Graves disease. Donor details come from another sample of the same person, matched by shared clones. The nucleotide sequence reads as follows: TGCGCCAGCAGTGTGAGACAGGGGATCGGTGAAAAACTGTTTTTT. This yields the protein CASSVRQGIGEKLFF.